This T cell receptor (beta chain) is from a study of cytomegalovirus exposure and HLA in healthy donors. This clone was picked up one time. Amplification used 60 Vbeta primers and 13 Jbeta primers. Clones were read by immunoSEQ multiplex PCR, and TCRdb kept only the in-frame ones, dropping some. The sample comprises a few hundred thousand clones, 84% of which are singletons, and 1.5% to 2% rests with the top ten. The CDR3 runs to 15 residues. V was shortened by 4 bases and J by 4 bases, with 14 bases between the two germline ends. Per the germline V gene, CDR1 is MDHEN and CDR2 is SYDVKM. The clonotype was recovered from a woman between 40 and 55 years old in good health and CMV-seropositive. The sample was PBMCs. The chain employs TRBV28 and TRBJ1-5; D unclear. The DNA for the CDR3 is TGTGCCAGCAGTTCCCCCAACAGATTAAATCAGCCCCAGCATTTT. This encodes CASSSPNRLNQPQHF.